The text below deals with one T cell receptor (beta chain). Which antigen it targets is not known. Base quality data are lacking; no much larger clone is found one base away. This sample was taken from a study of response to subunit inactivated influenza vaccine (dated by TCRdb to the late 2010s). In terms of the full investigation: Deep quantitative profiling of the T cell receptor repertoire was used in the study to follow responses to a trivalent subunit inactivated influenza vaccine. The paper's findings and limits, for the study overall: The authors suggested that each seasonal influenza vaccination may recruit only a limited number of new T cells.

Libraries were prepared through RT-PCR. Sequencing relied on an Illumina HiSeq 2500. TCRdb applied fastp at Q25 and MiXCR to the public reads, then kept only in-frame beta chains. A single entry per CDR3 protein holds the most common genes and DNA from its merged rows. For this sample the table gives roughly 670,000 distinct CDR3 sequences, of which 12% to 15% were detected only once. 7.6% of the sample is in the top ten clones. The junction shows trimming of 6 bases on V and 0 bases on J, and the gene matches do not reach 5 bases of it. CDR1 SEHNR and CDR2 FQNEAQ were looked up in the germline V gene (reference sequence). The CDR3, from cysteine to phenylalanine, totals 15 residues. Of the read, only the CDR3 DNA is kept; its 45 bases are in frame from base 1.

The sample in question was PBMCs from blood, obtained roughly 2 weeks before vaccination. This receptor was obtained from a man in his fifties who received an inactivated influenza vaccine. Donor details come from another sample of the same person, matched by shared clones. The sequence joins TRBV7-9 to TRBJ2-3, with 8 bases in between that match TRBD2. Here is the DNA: TGTGCCAGCAGGCCTAGCGGGCCCAGCACAGATACGCAGTATTTT. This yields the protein CASRPSGPSTDTQYF.